The 30 T cell receptor beta chains below all came from one sample that was sequenced in a study of T cell changes during pregnancy in multiple sclerosis (dated by TCRdb to the late 2010s). The library was made by the immunoSEQ multiplex PCR assay. This immuneACCESS table, as held by TCRdb, lists in-frame sequences with V and J called but not all clones. Of the missing ones, under half trace to an unresolved V gene in checked studies; the others have no known cause. The sample has under 80,000 clones on record, about 93% of them singletons. Of the sample, around 0.5% falls within the top ten clones. The specimen comprised CD4+ T cells from peripheral blood mononuclear cells, sampled in the second trimester of pregnancy. These receptors were collected from a female donor with multiple sclerosis, enrolled in a pregnancy study.

The CDR3 region is CAGRQGISYNEQFF. DNA of the CDR3: TGTGCCGGAAGACAGGGTATCTCCTACAATGAGCAGTTCTTC. This chain uses TRBV6-1 with TRBJ2-1; 7 bases fit TRBD1. Per germline, CDR1 MNHNS and CDR2 SASEGT. V was clipped by 11 bases and J by 0 bases; unmatched bases: 7. This CDR3 is built from 14 residues.

The chain carries TRBV6-1 and TRBJ1-3; unclear D gene. Per germline, CDR1 MNHNS and CDR2 SASEGT. Trimming took 4 bases from V and 2 from J, leaving 9 bases between them. CDR3 size: 14 residues. The CDR3 sequence: CASSGVSAGNTIYF. The CDR3 region has the DNA TGTGCCAGCAGTGGGGTGAGCGCTGGAAACACCATATATTTT.

This chain's CDR3 is CASSTGPQETQYF. CDR3 coding DNA: TGTGCCAGCAGCACGGGTCCTCAAGAGACCCAGTACTTC. The V gene is TRBV9, the J gene TRBJ2-5; no reliable D call. The V end was cut by 4 bases, the J end by 2 bases, with 9 bases between. This CDR3 has 13 residues. Germline V gives CDR1 SGDLS, CDR2 YYNGEE. Full variable domain (rest looked up from reference TRBV9 and TRBJ2-5): DSGVTQTPKHLITATGQRVTLRCSPRSGDLSVYWYQQSLDQGLQFLIQYYNGEERAKGNILERFSAQQFPDLHSELNLSSLELGDSALYFCASSTGPQETQYFGPGTRLLVL.

For the CDR3, the DNA is TGCGCCAGCAGCCAAGATCCCGGGGGCACAGATACGCAGTATTTT. Translation: CASSQDPGGTDTQYF. The chain has TRBV4-3 and TRBJ2-3, with TRBD2 as a possible D gene (5 bases). Germline-derived CDR1 and CDR2 are LGHNA and YSLEER. Trimming removed 0 bases from V and 1 base from J, with 8 bases in between. The CDR3 length is 15 residues.

V is TRBV7-9 and J is TRBJ2-7; 8 nucleotides line up with TRBD2. Germline CDR1 is SEHNR and CDR2 is FQNEAQ (reference sequence). V dropped 1 base and J dropped 3; count of bases not matched to a gene: 8. The CDR3 is 16 amino acids. CDR3 nucleotides: TGTGCCAGCAGCTTAGGGCCAAGAAGCGGGAGCTACGAGCAGTACTTC. Residues: CASSLGPRSGSYEQYF.

The rearrangement joins TRBV5-4 to TRBJ1-2, with D perhaps TRBD1 (5 bases). The CDR3 extends over 15 amino acids. Trimming took 3 bases from V and 2 from J, leaving 14 bases between them. Germline V gene data show CDR1 as SGHNT and CDR2 as YYREEE (reference sequence). The CDR3 coding sequence is TGTGCCAGCAGCTGGAGGGACGGAATGAACTATGGCTACACCTTC. Translating it yields CASSWRDGMNYGYTF.

This clone was detected once. The J gene is TRBJ1-1, the V gene TRBV15, with TRBD1 identical over 8 bases. The V gene end was trimmed by 1 base and the J gene end by 7 bases; junction bases not matched to a gene: 2. This CDR3 is 13 amino acids long. Looked up from germline, CDR1 is LNHNV and CDR2 is YYDKDF (reference sequence). CDR3 residues: CATSRVGTGEAFF. The CDR3 nucleotides read TGTGCCACCAGCAGAGTGGGGACAGGTGAAGCTTTCTTT.

The chain uses TRBV7-2 and TRBJ2-2, with a possible D match to TRBD2 (6 bases). The CDR3 sequence is 15 residues long. Germline assignment: CDR1 SGHTA and CDR2 FQGNSA. The V end was cut by 2 bases, the J end by 5 bases, with 12 bases between. The CDR3 loop reads CASSLSTGATGELFF. For the CDR3, the DNA is TGTGCCAGCAGCTTATCTACGGGAGCGACCGGGGAGCTGTTTTTT.

The chain has TRBV5-6 and TRBJ2-7, with 11 bases fitting TRBD2. Germline V gene data show CDR1 as SGHDT and CDR2 as YYEEEE. This CDR3 contains 17 residues. J lost 3 bases, V lost 0 bases, and 8 bases had no gene match. This chain's CDR3 is CASSLGPTSGVIYEQYF. CDR3 nucleotide sequence: TGTGCCAGCAGCTTGGGGCCGACTAGCGGGGTCATCTACGAGCAGTACTTC.

The chain employs TRBV19 and TRBJ2-1; perhaps TRBD1 as D (6 bases). This CDR3 is 15 amino acids long. Germline CDR1 is LNHDA and CDR2 is SQIVND (reference sequence). Trimming shortened V by 5 bases and J by 5 bases, and 16 bases separated the two germline ends. The CDR3 DNA sequence: TGTGCCAGTAGTGTGAGCCGGGACAACAACAATGAGCAGTTCTTC. Protein sequence: CASSVSRDNNNEQFF. Using reference TRBV19 and TRBJ2-1 for the parts outside the CDR3, the full variable domain is DGGITQSPKYLFRKEGQNVTLSCEQNLNHDAMYWYRQDPGQGLRLIYYSQIVNDFQKGDIAEGYSVSREKKESFPLTVTSAQKNPTAFYLCASSVSRDNNNEQFFGPGTRLTVL.

The chain is built from TRBV7-3 and TRBJ2-3, with a tentative D call TRBD2 (5 bases). The CDR3 has 13 residues. V was trimmed by 8 bases and J by 8 bases, leaving 17 bases between them. Germline loops: CDR1 SGHTA, CDR2 FQGTGA. The CDR3 reads CASSGDARGTQYF. The CDR3 bases are TGTGCCAGCTCTGGGGATGCACGGGGTACGCAGTATTTT.

The rearrangement uses TRBV27 and TRBJ2-5, with D tentatively TRBD1 (6 bases). Trimming took off 5 bases at V and 2 bases at J, with 21 bases between the two ends. Per the germline V gene, CDR1 is MNHEY and CDR2 is SMNVEV (reference sequence). The CDR3 length is 17 residues. This CDR3 is CASSPWTAGPTQETQYF. CDR3 in DNA: TGTGCCAGCAGTCCTTGGACAGCCGGCCCGACTCAAGAGACCCAGTACTTC.

This chain uses TRBV5-1 with TRBJ1-1; no firm D call. There are 16 residues in the CDR3. Germline V gene data show CDR1 as SGHRS and CDR2 as YFSETQ. V was shortened by 5 bases and J by 3 bases, with 20 bases between the two germline ends. The CDR3 loop reads CASRNLARAGYTEAFF. The CDR3 DNA sequence: TGCGCCAGCAGGAACCTCGCCCGCGCAGGCTACACTGAAGCTTTCTTT.

The sample holds one count of this clone. V is TRBV2 and J is TRBJ2-5, with D unresolved. There are 12 residues in the CDR3. Germline values: CDR1 SNHLY, CDR2 FYNNEI. Trimming removed 4 bases at V and 1 base at J, with 4 bases between. The CDR3 sequence: CASSARQETQYF. The CDR3 nucleotides read TGTGCCAGCAGTGCCCGCCAAGAGACCCAGTACTTC.

The chain employs TRBV2 and TRBJ1-2; tentatively, D is TRBD1 (6 bases). Trimming took off 6 bases at V and 4 bases at J, with 12 bases between the two ends. Germline V lookup: CDR1 SNHLY, CDR2 FYNNEI. The CDR3 contains 13 residues. The DNA of the CDR3 is TGTGCCAGCAGGAAAACAGGGACCTATGGCTACACCTTC. Translation gives CASRKTGTYGYTF.

V gene TRBV10-3 combines with J gene TRBJ2-7, with 10 bases identical to TRBD1. The CDR3 runs 15 residues. Germline V lookup: CDR1 ENHRY, CDR2 SYGVKD. The V segment lost 0 bases and the J segment 2 bases; nucleotides outside the gene matches: 1. The CDR3: CAISESGTGAYEQYF. CDR3 nucleotides: TGTGCCATCAGTGAGTCTGGGACAGGGGCCTACGAGCAGTACTTC.

The CDR3, as DNA: TGTGCCAGCAGTCTGAGACTAGCGGGAGGGCCAGGGGATACGCAGTATTTT. Translated, it gives CASSLRLAGGPGDTQYF. The genes are TRBV27 and TRBJ2-3, with 14 nucleotides matching TRBD2. Germline CDR1 reads MNHEY; CDR2 reads SMNVEV (reference sequence). V shed 5 bases, J shed 6 bases, and the junction held 10 bases outside the gene matches. There are 17 residues in the CDR3.

This chain uses TRBV7-2 with TRBJ1-1, with a tentative D call TRBD1 (5 bases). The CDR3 spans 12 residues. Germline V gives CDR1 SGHTA, CDR2 FQGNSA. The V end was cut by 2 bases, the J end by 9 bases, with 10 bases between. The CDR3 here is CASSLTTGKAFF. CDR3 in DNA: TGTGCCAGCAGCTTAACTACAGGAAAAGCTTTCTTT.

The chain is built from TRBV19 and TRBJ2-7, with D possibly matching TRBD1 (5 bases). Trimming stripped 5 bases from V and 6 bases from J, with 20 bases between. CDR3 length equals 15 residues. In germline, CDR1 is LNHDA, CDR2 SQIVND (reference sequence). The CDR3 loop reads CASSAAPTVNGEQYF. CDR3 coding DNA: TGTGCCAGTAGTGCCGCCCCGACAGTTAACGGCGAGCAGTACTTC. Filled out from reference TRBV19 and TRBJ2-7, the complete variable domain reads DGGITQSPKYLFRKEGQNVTLSCEQNLNHDAMYWYRQDPGQGLRLIYYSQIVNDFQKGDIAEGYSVSREKKESFPLTVTSAQKNPTAFYLCASSAAPTVNGEQYFGPGTRLTVT.

The chain couples TRBV11-3 to TRBJ2-7; the D is unclear. The CDR3 is made up of 14 amino acids. Germline CDR1 is SGHNT and CDR2 is YENEEA. Deletions cut 5 bases from V and 2 bases from J, with 13 bases between. CDR3 loop: CASSGKTRTYEQYF. The CDR3 nucleotides read TGTGCCAGCAGCGGAAAGACGCGGACCTACGAGCAGTACTTC.

The V and J genes are TRBV7-3 and TRBJ2-1, with a possible D match to TRBD1 (6 bases). This CDR3 has 15 amino acids. The germline V and J ends were trimmed by 1 base and 6 bases, with 13 bases remaining between them. Germline V CDR1 and CDR2: SGHTA, FQGTGA. CDR3 protein: CASSLIPGVGNEQFF. CDR3 coding DNA: TGTGCCAGCAGCTTAATCCCAGGGGTGGGCAATGAGCAGTTCTTC.

This chain uses TRBV19 with TRBJ2-3; 9 bases map to TRBD2. The CDR3 extends over 15 amino acids. The germline V gene encodes CDR1 LNHDA and CDR2 SQIVND (reference sequence). The V gene end was trimmed by 5 bases and the J gene end by 6 bases; junction bases not matched to a gene: 9. CDR3 protein: CASSFGSGRVDTQYF. The DNA of the CDR3 is TGTGCCAGTAGTTTCGGTAGCGGGAGAGTTGATACGCAGTATTTT.

This sequence joins TRBV6-1 and TRBJ2-7; D might be TRBD1 (6 bases). Per the germline V gene, CDR1 is MNHNS and CDR2 is SASEGT. With 8 bases removed from V and 3 bases from J, the gap between germline ends came to 14 bases. This CDR3 is built from 13 residues. The CDR3 protein is CASGTGHFYEQYF. The CDR3 coding sequence is TGTGCCAGCGGCACGGGACACTTCTACGAGCAGTACTTC.

The chain couples TRBV5-3 to TRBJ2-7; maybe TRBD1 (5 bases). TRBV5-3 qualifies as an ORF whose function is uncertain. The CDR3 spans 16 residues. Deletions cut 0 bases from V and 1 base from J, with 14 bases between. The CDR3 loop reads CARSLAAQDHSYEQYF. CDR3 DNA sequence: TGTGCCAGAAGCTTGGCCGCACAGGACCATTCCTACGAGCAGTACTTC.

This clone was detected only once. The genes are TRBV6-1 and TRBJ2-7; 8 bases line up with TRBD1. The CDR3 sequence is 14 residues long. The V gene end was trimmed by 7 bases and the J gene end by 1 base; junction bases not matched to a gene: 6. Germline CDR1 reads MNHNS; CDR2 reads SASEGT. The CDR3 region is CASTLRTGSYEQYF. For the CDR3, the DNA is TGTGCCAGCACCTTAAGGACAGGGTCCTACGAGCAGTACTTC.

This chain joins TRBV7-8 and TRBJ1-1; 10 nucleotides match TRBD1. The CDR3 loop spans 17 amino acids. Germline CDR1 reads SGHVS; CDR2 reads FQNEAQ. V gave up 4 bases and J gave up 1 base; unmatched junction bases: 9. CDR3 amino acids: CASSSSSWTGGNTEAFF. The CDR3 region has the DNA TGTGCCAGCAGCTCATCCTCGTGGACAGGGGGGAACACTGAAGCTTTCTTT.

CDR3 DNA: TGTGCCAGCCAGAACGGGGGAACGGAGACCCAGTACTTC. Encoded protein: CASQNGGTETQYF. The chain joins TRBV28 to TRBJ2-5; maybe TRBD2 (6 bases). The CDR3 is made up of 13 amino acids. V dropped 8 bases and J dropped 5 bases, with 15 bases sitting between them. Germline-derived CDR1 and CDR2 are MDHEN and SYDVKM.

This clone was observed once. J is TRBJ2-5 and V is TRBV20-1; D ambiguous. The CDR3 is made up of 11 amino acids. V lost 5 bases, J lost 1 base, and 5 bases lay in between. Per the germline V gene, CDR1 is DFQATT and CDR2 is SNEGSKA (reference sequence). The CDR3 region is CSALVQETQYF. The CDR3 nucleotides read TGCAGTGCTCTAGTCCAAGAGACCCAGTACTTC.

V is TRBV5-1 and J is TRBJ2-1, with D maybe TRBD2 (6 bases). Between the trimmed V and J ends, which lost 0 bases and 5 bases, there was a span of 12 bases. CDR3 length: 15 amino acids. The germline V gene has CDR1 SGHRS and CDR2 YFSETQ. The CDR3 loop reads CASSLARGLNNEQFF. The CDR3 region has the DNA TGCGCCAGCAGCTTGGCCCGGGGACTTAACAATGAGCAGTTCTTC.

This chain links TRBV5-4 with TRBJ2-5, with TRBD2 matching 9 bases. The V segment lost 2 bases and the J segment 4 bases; nucleotides outside the gene matches: 3. Germline CDR1 reads SGHNT; CDR2 reads YYREEE (reference sequence). The CDR3 totals 14 residues. CDR3 nucleotides: TGTGCCAGCAGCTTATTAGCGGGGGCAGAGACCCAGTACTTC. This gives the protein CASSLLAGAETQYF.